Presented here are 29 T cell receptor beta chains from one specimen sequenced in a study of T cells after yellow fever vaccination. MiXCR was run by TCRdb on the 5' RACE reads, yielding one entry per CDR3 protein. Of 450,000 to 550,000 distinct CDR3 sequences in the sample, roughly 19% were seen once. The sequencing used PBMCs, collected 15 days after the yellow fever booster vaccination. The receptors shown here come from a man aged 25-45 years who received the YFV17D yellow fever vaccine.

Only a few counts were recorded for this clonotype. This sequence joins TRBV20-1 and TRBJ2-7; D unresolved. This CDR3 is built from 13 residues. Germline values: CDR1 DFQATT, CDR2 SNEGSKA (reference sequence). The V and J ends lost 6 bases and 3 bases respectively, with 15 bases between them. The CDR3 DNA reads TGCAGTGCCCTACGTGGTTCAGACTACGAGCAGTACTTC. Translated: CSALRGSDYEQYF.

This clonotype was seen a few times. The V call is TRBV20-1, the J call TRBJ2-1, with 10 positions matching TRBD2. V shed 5 bases and J 2 bases; nucleotides not matched to a gene: 3. The CDR3 length is 14 residues. Per the germline V gene, CDR1 is DFQATT and CDR2 is SNEGSKA (reference sequence). CDR3 in amino acids: CSAWTSGPYNEQFF. In DNA form, the CDR3 reads TGCAGTGCTTGGACTAGCGGACCCTACAATGAGCAGTTCTTC.

The V call is TRBV12-3 or TRBV12-4, the J call TRBJ1-3, with 8 bases matching TRBD1. J gave up 9 bases and V 0 bases, and 4 bases lay outside the gene matches. The CDR3 runs 14 residues. The CDR3 bases are TGTGCCAGCAGTTTAGCGGGTGGACAGGGCACCATATATTTT. It codes for CASSLAGGQGTIYF.

This clonotype showed up just a few times. The V gene is TRBV7-2, the J gene TRBJ1-5; 9 positions agree with TRBD1. Germline V lookup: CDR1 SGHTA, CDR2 FQGNSA. The J segment lost 6 bases and the V segment lost 2 bases, leaving 8 bases of the junction unmatched. The CDR3 is 16 residues long. The CDR3 is CASSLQGTGSFQPQHF. DNA of the CDR3: TGTGCCAGCAGCTTACAGGGGACAGGGTCATTTCAGCCCCAGCATTTT.

Many counts were recorded for this clonotype. This chain joins TRBV23-1 and TRBJ2-3, with D perhaps TRBD2 (6 bases). TRBV23-1 is an ORF for which the function is uncertain. The V end was cut by 8 bases, the J end by 5 bases, with 17 bases between. The CDR3 consists of 14 residues. The CDR3 DNA is TGCGCCAGCGGCCCGCTAGCGCCTCAAGATACGCAGTATTTT. Residues: CASGPLAPQDTQYF.

V gene TRBV6-2 or TRBV6-3 combines with J gene TRBJ2-7; TRBD1 aligns across 9 bases. Germline V gene data show CDR1 as MNHEY and CDR2 as SVGEGT. The CDR3 runs to 14 residues. The ends lost 10 bases at V and 7 bases at J; junction bases unmatched: 14. The CDR3 DNA is TGTGCCACCAGGACGGGGACAGGGACTCCGGAGCAGTACTTC. This sequence encodes CATRTGTGTPEQYF.

The chain employs TRBV7-6 and TRBJ2-1, with 10 bases fitting TRBD2. V gave up 1 base and J gave up 7 bases; unmatched junction bases: 7. Germline-derived CDR1 and CDR2 are SGHVS and FNYEAQ. The CDR3 has 16 amino acids. For the CDR3, the DNA is TGTGCCAGCAGCTTAGTCGGTAGCGGGAGGCAAAATGAGCAGTTCTTC. This codes for CASSLVGSGRQNEQFF.

In its sample, this clonotype was seen a few times. The chain is built from TRBV11-2 and TRBJ2-2; 9 bases match TRBD2. Germline V lookup: CDR1 SGHAT, CDR2 FQNNGV. The V segment lost 4 bases and the J segment 4 bases; nucleotides outside the gene matches: 4. This CDR3 is 15 amino acids long. CDR3 DNA: TGTGCCAGCAGCTCTAGCGGGGCCCCCACCGGGGAGCTGTTTTTT. Amino acids: CASSSSGAPTGELFF. The full variable domain, completed using reference TRBV11-2 and TRBJ2-2, is EAGVAQSPRYKIIEKRQSVAFWCNPISGHATLYWYQQILGQGPKLLIQFQNNGVVDDSQLPKDRFSAERLKGVDSTLKIQPAKLEDSAVYLCASSSSGAPTGELFFGEGSRLTVL.

The chain links TRBV6-6 to TRBJ2-5; no reliable D call. Germline CDR1 is MNHNY and CDR2 is SVGAGI (reference sequence). The length of the CDR3 is 11 residues. V lost 6 bases and J 6 bases, leaving 8 bases between the germline ends. The CDR3 reads CASREEKTQYF. The DNA for the CDR3 is TGTGCCAGCAGGGAAGAGAAGACCCAGTACTTC.

The chain combines TRBV4-3 with TRBJ2-5, with unresolved D. Trimming took off 0 bases at V and 5 bases at J, with 10 bases between the two ends. Germline V gene lookup returns CDR1 LGHNA and CDR2 YSLEER. This CDR3 region has 14 residues. The CDR3 loop is CASSQDPRMETQYF. The CDR3, as DNA: TGCGCCAGCAGCCAAGATCCCAGGATGGAGACCCAGTACTTC.

This clonotype was seen more than once but under ten times. The rearrangement links TRBV20-1 to TRBJ2-1; D ambiguous. CDR3 length: 14 residues. Germline CDR1 DFQATT, CDR2 SNEGSKA (reference sequence). The V end was cut by 1 base, the J end by 6 bases, with 13 bases between. The CDR3, as DNA: TGCAGTGCTAGAGGTCTACGGAGAACCAATGAGCAGTTCTTC. Protein: CSARGLRRTNEQFF.

The chain has TRBV7-2 and TRBJ2-1; D not certain. The germline V and J ends were trimmed by 7 bases and 9 bases, with 16 bases remaining between them. The CDR3 is 13 amino acids. The germline gives CDR1 SGHTA, CDR2 FQGNSA. CDR3 sequence (DNA): TGTGCCAGCAACACAGCCCTGGAGAGTGAGCAGTTCTTC. Protein: CASNTALESEQFF.

The chain joins TRBV7-3 to TRBJ1-1; D is uncertain. This CDR3 is built from 13 residues. Germline CDR1 and CDR2: SGHTA and FQGTGA. Between the trimmed V and J ends, which lost 6 bases and 6 bases, there was a span of 14 bases. CDR3 sequence: CASSSGVRAEAFF. Written as DNA, the CDR3 is TGTGCCAGCAGTTCCGGGGTGAGGGCTGAAGCTTTCTTT.

Only a few counts were recorded for this clonotype. The chain joins TRBV29-1 to TRBJ1-1; tentatively, D is TRBD1 (5 bases). The CDR3 is 11 amino acids. Trimming stripped 3 bases from V and 6 bases from J, with 8 bases between. Germline-derived CDR1 and CDR2 are SQVTM and ANQGSEA. CDR3 DNA sequence: TGCAGCGTTGAGGGGGGGGCTGAAGCTTTCTTT. This encodes CSVEGGAEAFF.

The chain employs TRBV7-9 and TRBJ1-5; D ambiguous. The V gene's germline CDR1 is SEHNR and CDR2 FQNEAQ (reference sequence). Trimming took 8 bases from V and 1 from J, leaving 6 bases between them. The CDR3 is made up of 12 amino acids. This CDR3 is CASGNSNQPQHF. As DNA, the CDR3 is TGTGCCAGCGGGAACAGCAATCAGCCCCAGCATTTT.

The chain joins TRBV7-2 to TRBJ2-7; 15 bases fit TRBD2. This CDR3 is built from 15 residues. V was clipped by 5 bases and J by 7 bases; unmatched bases: 6. Germline V gene sequence: CDR1 SGHTA, CDR2 FQGNSA. Here the CDR3 DNA reads TGTGCCAGCAGCATGGGACTAGCGGGAGGATATGAGCAGTACTTC. The encoded protein is CASSMGLAGGYEQYF.

The J gene is TRBJ2-1, the V gene TRBV4-3; 11 positions match TRBD2. CDR1 LGHNA and CDR2 YSLEER come from the germline V gene. J was trimmed by 0 bases and V by 3 bases; bases with no gene match: 10. The length of the CDR3 is 19 residues. DNA for the CDR3: TGCGCCAGCAGCCAGCACACCGGGACTAGCGGTAGCTCCTACAATGAGCAGTTCTTC. This translates into CASSQHTGTSGSSYNEQFF.

The chain joins TRBV7-3 to TRBJ2-6, with a tentative D call TRBD2 (5 bases). CDR3 length: 15 amino acids. CDR1 SGHTA and CDR2 FQGTGA come from the germline V gene. The V end lost 6 bases, the J end lost 1 base, and 10 bases lay between the germline ends. As DNA, the CDR3 is TGTGCCAGCAGACTCGGGGTATCTGGGGCCAACGTCCTGACTTTC. Protein product: CASRLGVSGANVLTF. The full variable domain, in which reference TRBV7-3 and TRBJ2-6 provide the parts outside the CDR3, is GAGVSQTPSNKVTEKGKYVELRCDPISGHTALYWYRQSLGQGPEFLIYFQGTGAADDSGLPNDRFFAVRPEGSVSTLKIQRTERGDSAVYLCASRLGVSGANVLTFGAGSRLTVL.

The rearrangement joins TRBV6-5 to TRBJ2-7, with a tentative D call TRBD2 (6 bases). This CDR3 is 14 amino acids long. The germline gives CDR1 MNHEY, CDR2 SVGAGI. Deletions cut 2 bases from V and 7 bases from J, with 15 bases between. The CDR3 here is CASSYGRGVREQYF. CDR3 coding DNA: TGTGCCAGCAGTTACGGGCGGGGAGTCCGGGAGCAGTACTTC.

This clonotype has just a few counts. The chain employs TRBV12-3 or TRBV12-4 and TRBJ2-2; 11 positions agree with TRBD2. J was trimmed by 5 bases and V by 4 bases; bases with no gene match: 6. The CDR3 loop spans 16 amino acids. CDR3 residues: CASSSRTSGRTGELFF. The CDR3 nucleotides read TGTGCCAGCAGTTCAAGGACTAGCGGGCGGACCGGGGAGCTGTTTTTT.

Remarks on this clonotype: The junction and the germline gene differ at one end; a read error may be behind it. This sequence joins TRBV20-1 and TRBJ2-2, with TRBD1 matching 10 bases. The V gene's germline CDR1 is DFQATT and CDR2 SNEGSKA (reference sequence). The CDR3 is 15 amino acids. DNA for the CDR3: TGCAGTGCCAGAGGGGGGGACAGGGGAGGAGGGGAGCTGTTTTTT. This codes for CSARGGDRGGGELFF.

This chain links TRBV6-5 with TRBJ2-7; D possibly corresponds to TRBD1 (5 bases). The CDR3 spans 14 residues. Trimming stripped 0 bases from V and 6 bases from J, with 12 bases between. Germline V gene lookup returns CDR1 MNHEY and CDR2 SVGAGI. The CDR3 here is CASSYSSRAREQYF. The CDR3, as DNA: TGTGCCAGCAGTTACTCGAGCAGGGCTCGCGAGCAGTACTTC.

The genes are TRBV29-1 and TRBJ2-3; 7 bases are shared with TRBD2. Germline V gene data show CDR1 as SQVTM and CDR2 as ANQGSEA. V lost 5 bases, J lost 2 bases, and 7 bases stayed unmatched. The CDR3 is 14 amino acids. The CDR3 is CSVQAGAPTDTQYF. CDR3 in DNA: TGCAGCGTTCAGGCGGGAGCCCCCACAGATACGCAGTATTTT.

Only a few counts were recorded for this clonotype. This chain joins TRBV10-3 and TRBJ2-7, with 8 bases matching TRBD1. CDR1 is ENHRY and CDR2 is SYGVKD in the germline V gene. The CDR3 spans 15 residues. With V trimmed by 5 bases and J by 7 bases, 13 bases remained unmatched. CDR3 loop: CAISIRDRNPGEQYF. The CDR3 nucleotides read TGTGCCATCAGTATCCGGGACAGGAATCCGGGGGAGCAGTACTTC.

J is TRBJ1-5 and V is TRBV25-1, with D uncertain. The germline V gene has CDR1 MGHDK and CDR2 SYGVNS. V lost 0 bases, J lost 3 bases, and 6 bases lay in between. This CDR3 has 14 residues. As DNA, the CDR3 is TGTGCCAGCAGTGAATATTCCCTCAATCAGCCCCAGCATTTT. Translation: CASSEYSLNQPQHF.

J is TRBJ2-2 and V is TRBV11-2; perhaps TRBD1 as D (5 bases). V shed 2 bases and J shed 6 bases, with 16 bases lying between them. This CDR3 comprises 16 residues. Germline CDR1 SGHAT, CDR2 FQNNGV. The CDR3 sequence: CASSLTGNGIPGELFF. The CDR3, as DNA: TGTGCCAGCAGCTTAACAGGCAACGGAATCCCCGGGGAGCTGTTTTTT.

This clonotype appeared a few times. Here the CDR3 reads CSARAHSGDPYEQYF. As DNA, the CDR3 is TGCAGTGCTAGAGCTCACAGCGGAGACCCGTACGAGCAGTACTTC. The chain uses TRBV20-1 and TRBJ2-7, with D perhaps matching TRBD2 (5 bases). Trimming cost V 1 base and J 4 bases, with 17 bases left between them. The germline V gene has CDR1 DFQATT and CDR2 SNEGSKA (reference sequence). The CDR3 runs to 15 residues.

The sample holds a few counts of this clonotype. The chain is built from TRBV6-5 and TRBJ2-1; possibly TRBD1 or TRBD2 for D (5 bases each). This CDR3 is 16 amino acids long. With 7 bases removed from V and 3 bases from J, the gap between germline ends came to 19 bases. CDR1 and CDR2 (germline): MNHEY, SVGAGI. CDR3 nucleotides: TGTGCCAGCACTACTCTTTCCGGGACGAACTACAATGAGCAGTTCTTC. This translates into CASTTLSGTNYNEQFF.

This clonotype was seen at least ten times. This rearrangement joins TRBV20-1 to TRBJ2-2; no firm D call. Deletions cut 2 bases from V and 3 bases from J, with 7 bases between. CDR1 is DFQATT and CDR2 is SNEGSKA in the germline V gene (reference sequence). The CDR3 contains 13 residues. The CDR3 reads CSARLGDTGELFF. The CDR3 coding sequence is TGCAGTGCTAGACTGGGTGACACCGGGGAGCTGTTTTTT.